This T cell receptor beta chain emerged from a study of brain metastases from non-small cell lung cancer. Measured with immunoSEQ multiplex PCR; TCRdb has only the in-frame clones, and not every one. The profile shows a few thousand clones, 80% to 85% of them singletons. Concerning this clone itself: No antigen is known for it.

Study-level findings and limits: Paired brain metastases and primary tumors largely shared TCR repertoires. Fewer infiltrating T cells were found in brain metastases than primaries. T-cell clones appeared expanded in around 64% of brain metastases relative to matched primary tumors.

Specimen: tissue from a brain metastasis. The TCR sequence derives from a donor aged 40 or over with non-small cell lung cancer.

CDR3 bases: TGCGCCAGCAGCCCAGGGGGCCGGCTGGTCGGGTCCTACAATGAGCAGTTCTTC. It translates to CASSPGGRLVGSYNEQFF. The chain combines TRBV5-1 with TRBJ2-1; TRBD1 aligns across 8 bases. The CDR3 contains 18 residues. Looked up from germline, CDR1 is SGHRS and CDR2 is YFSETQ. The trim removed 4 bases at V and 1 base at J, leaving 13 bases unmatched.